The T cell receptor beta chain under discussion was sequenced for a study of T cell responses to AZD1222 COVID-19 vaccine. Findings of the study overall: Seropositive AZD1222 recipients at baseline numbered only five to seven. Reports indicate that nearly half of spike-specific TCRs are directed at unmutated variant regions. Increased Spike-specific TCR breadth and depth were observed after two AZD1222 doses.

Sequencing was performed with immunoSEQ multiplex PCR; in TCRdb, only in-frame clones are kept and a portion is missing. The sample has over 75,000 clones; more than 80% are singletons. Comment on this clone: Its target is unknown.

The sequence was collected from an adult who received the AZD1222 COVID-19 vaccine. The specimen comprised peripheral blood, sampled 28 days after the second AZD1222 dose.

In DNA, the CDR3 is TGTGCCAGCAGTTACGAGGGGGCAGCTTTCTTT. Protein: CASSYEGAAFF. The V gene is TRBV6-5, the J gene TRBJ1-1; the match to TRBD1 covers 7 bases. The V gene's germline CDR1 is MNHEY and CDR2 SVGAGI. V was clipped by 2 bases and J by 10 bases; unmatched bases: 1. The CDR3 loop spans 11 amino acids.